This is a list of T cell receptor beta chains from one sample in a study of identical twins. Each CDR3 protein gets one entry after TCRdb re-called the 5' RACE reads with MiXCR. The sample has some 570,000 distinct CDR3 sequences; 20% to 25% are singletons. These data were likewise used in another study, on yellow fever vaccine responses in identical twins.

The sample comprised CD4+ T cells sorted from blood. Receptor source: a woman aged 18-30 years in good health. Each CDR3 is given with its conserved first and last residue. A D gene is named only where the DNA matches it firmly. Expanded clones get a size class; other rows say once, few or many, or leave the size out.

clone_size j_call d_call v_call cdr3_aa cdr3_nt
many TRBJ2-7 . TRBV5-1 CASSLGRAYEQYF TGCGCCAGCAGCTTAGGTAGGGCTTACGAGCAGTACTTC
few TRBJ2-3 . TRBV13 CASSTRDHTTDTQYF TGTGCCAGCAGCACCCGGGACCACACCACAGATACGCAGTATTTT
many TRBJ1-5 TRBD1 TRBV7-2 CASSSDRDQPQHF TGTGCCAGCAGCTCTGACAGGGATCAGCCCCAGCATTTT
many TRBJ1-1 . TRBV20-1 CSARDMGSNTEAFF TGCAGTGCTAGAGATATGGGCAGTAACACTGAAGCTTTCTTT
few TRBJ1-6 . TRBV5-1 CASSLGQGVSPLHF TGCGCCAGCAGCTTGGGGCAGGGCGTTTCACCCCTCCACTTT
. TRBJ2-3 TRBD2 TRBV11-2 CASSLVPDIGGISTDTQYF TGTGCCAGCAGCTTAGTCCCCGATATCGGGGGGATTAGCACAGATACGCAGTATTTT
. TRBJ2-7 TRBD2 TRBV27 CASSLRLAGHSSYEQYF TGTGCCAGCAGTTTAAGGCTAGCGGGCCACAGCTCCTACGAGCAGTACTTC
few TRBJ2-7 . TRBV6-2/TRBV6-3 CASRTVGYVYEQYF TGTGCCAGCAGAACGGTGGGGTACGTCTACGAGCAGTACTTC
. TRBJ2-2 . TRBV10-3 CAISGQFANTGELFF TGTGCCATCTCGGGACAATTCGCGAACACCGGGGAGCTGTTTTTT
few TRBJ2-2 TRBD2 TRBV6-2/TRBV6-3 CASARLGGANTGELFF TGTGCCAGCGCCCGACTCGGGGGGGCGAACACCGGGGAGCTGTTTTTT
. TRBJ2-1 TRBD1 TRBV24-1 CATSRTGTYNEQFF TGTGCCACCAGTAGGACAGGGACCTACAATGAGCAGTTCTTC
. TRBJ2-1 TRBD1 TRBV7-8 CASKNGQGSNEQFF TGTGCCAGCAAAAACGGACAGGGGTCGAATGAGCAGTTCTTC
. TRBJ2-1 . TRBV5-1 CASSSYRDSYNEQFF TGCGCCAGCAGCTCCTACCGGGACTCCTACAATGAGCAGTTCTTC
once TRBJ2-5 TRBD2 TRBV9 CASSARLAGGLQETQYF TGTGCCAGCAGCGCTCGGCTAGCGGGAGGCCTCCAAGAGACCCAGTACTTC
. TRBJ1-4 . TRBV7-8 CASSGLSNEKLFF TGTGCCAGCAGCGGTCTGTCCAATGAAAAACTGTTTTTT
. TRBJ2-1 TRBD2 TRBV14 CASSQAGTSVLFPGFSSYNEQFF TGTGCCAGCAGCCAAGCCGGGACTAGTGTCCTCTTCCCCGGATTTAGCTCCTACAATGAGCAGTTCTTC
. TRBJ2-1 . TRBV19 CASRTDPASYNEQFF TGTGCCAGCAGAACGGACCCGGCCTCCTACAATGAGCAGTTCTTC
few TRBJ2-1 TRBD1 TRBV5-5 CASSIVPMGQGALDEQFF TGTGCCAGCAGCATTGTGCCGATGGGACAGGGGGCTCTGGATGAGCAGTTCTTC
. TRBJ1-2 . TRBV10-3 CAISESREHQRYYGYTF TGTGCCATCAGTGAGTCCCGGGAACACCAGCGCTACTATGGCTACACCTTC
. TRBJ2-1 TRBD2 TRBV2 CASRRESGSYNEQFF TGTGCCAGCAGGAGGGAAAGCGGGAGTTACAATGAGCAGTTCTTC
. TRBJ2-4 . TRBV5-6 CAMSFGLRDTLAKNIQYF TGTGCCATGAGCTTCGGGCTCCGGGACACCTTAGCCAAAAACATTCAGTACTTC
. TRBJ2-2 . TRBV12-3/TRBV12-4 CASSSEGIRINTGELFF TGTGCCAGCAGCTCTGAAGGGATCCGGATTAACACCGGGGAGCTGTTTTTT
. TRBJ2-5 . TRBV7-2 CASSSQFPQETQYF TGTGCCAGCAGCTCACAGTTCCCCCAAGAGACCCAGTACTTC
. TRBJ1-6 TRBD1 TRBV12-3/TRBV12-4 CASSPQGAGSPLHF TGTGCCAGCAGCCCCCAGGGGGCAGGTTCACCCCTCCACTTT
. TRBJ2-7 . TRBV18 CASSPFAEYEQYF TGTGCCAGCTCACCATTTGCAGAGTACGAGCAGTACTTC
few TRBJ1-1 . TRBV4-1 CASSQGQLEAFF TGCGCCAGCAGCCAAGGGCAGCTTGAAGCTTTCTTT
few TRBJ2-7 . TRBV5-1 CASSLNPTGSYEQYF TGCGCCAGCAGCTTGAACCCGACGGGCTCCTACGAGCAGTACTTC
few TRBJ1-1 TRBD1 TRBV7-9 CASSELDRDTEAFF TGTGCCAGCAGCGAACTGGACAGGGACACTGAAGCTTTCTTT
. TRBJ2-3 . TRBV2 CASSDEGLGTDTQYF TGTGCCAGCAGTGATGAGGGTTTGGGCACAGATACGCAGTATTTT
few TRBJ2-5 . TRBV5-1 CASRLLSSETQYF TGCGCCAGCAGGCTCTTAAGTAGTGAGACCCAGTACTTC
few TRBJ2-3 . TRBV20-1 CSARELGWRTDTQYF TGCAGTGCGCGTGAACTAGGGTGGCGCACAGATACGCAGTATTTT
. TRBJ1-4 . TRBV2 CASAGTPGEKLFF TGTGCCAGTGCCGGGACTCCCGGGGAAAAACTGTTTTTT
few TRBJ2-5 . TRBV20-1 CSASQGSETQYF TGCAGTGCTAGTCAGGGTTCGGAGACCCAGTACTTC
few TRBJ2-1 . TRBV12-3/TRBV12-4 CASSPTGKSYNEQFF TGTGCCAGCAGCCCCACAGGGAAGTCGTACAATGAGCAGTTCTTC
. TRBJ2-2 . TRBV7-8 CASSLYGPRTGELFF TGTGCCAGCAGCTTATATGGACCCCGGACCGGGGAGCTGTTTTTT
. TRBJ2-5 TRBD1 TRBV6-5 CASSSDRQGARQTQYF TGTGCCAGCAGTTCCGACCGACAGGGGGCTAGACAGACCCAGTACTTC
few TRBJ2-7 . TRBV5-1 CASSLATGANEQYF TGCGCCAGCAGCTTGGCGACGGGAGCAAACGAGCAGTACTTC
few TRBJ2-7 . TRBV4-1 CASSQPGHLAYEQYF TGCGCCAGCAGCCAACCGGGACACTTAGCCTACGAGCAGTACTTC
few TRBJ2-5 . TRBV20-1 CSARDLGNQETQYF TGCAGTGCTAGAGATCTGGGGAACCAAGAGACCCAGTACTTC
. TRBJ2-7 . TRBV20-1 CSARAQGGSSYEQYF TGCAGTGCTAGAGCCCAGGGGGGTAGCTCCTACGAGCAGTACTTC